This T cell receptor (beta chain) is drawn from a study of cytomegalovirus exposure and HLA in healthy donors. Whole-study results and caveats: Some V segments could not be told apart, so they were left out, TRBV6-2 and TRBV6-3 among them. Most TCR sequences proved rare, with some public TCRs found in many donors.

The PCR was carried out with 60 Vbeta primers and 13 Jbeta primers. TCRdb's copy holds only in-frame clones and misses some; the assay was immunoSEQ multiplex PCR. The sample yields around 130,000 clones, more than 55% seen once. Notes on this clone: Its antigen is not identified.

V lost 1 base to trimming and J lost 10 bases; unmatched junction nucleotides: 2. Germline loops: CDR1 SGHAT, CDR2 FQNNGV. The CDR3 runs 12 residues. Material for sequencing was PBMCs. V gene TRBV11-2 combines with J gene TRBJ1-1; 8 bases align to TRBD1. The TCR originated in a man aged 18 to 35 in good health and CMV-seronegative. The CDR3 sequence is CASSLVRGLAFF. For the CDR3, the DNA is TGTGCCAGCAGCTTAGTCAGGGGGCTAGCTTTCTTT. The full variable domain, rest sourced from reference TRBV11-2 and TRBJ1-1, is EAGVAQSPRYKIIEKRQSVAFWCNPISGHATLYWYQQILGQGPKLLIQFQNNGVVDDSQLPKDRFSAERLKGVDSTLKIQPAKLEDSAVYLCASSLVRGLAFFGQGTRLTVV.